Shown below are 9 T cell receptor beta chains from a single sample sequenced in a study of Graves' ophthalmopathy and Graves' hyperthyroidism. TCR beta CDR3 regions were amplified from RNA transcripts. Following a first-round RT-PCR that used HTBI primers, a second-round multiplex PCR was carried out. TCRdb called the multiplex PCR reads again in MiXCR, with one record for every CDR3 protein. The sample shows about 390,000 distinct CDR3 sequences, 15% of them seen only once. Sequencing was done on a sample of peripheral blood. The receptors shown here come from a woman aged 18-30 years with stable Graves' hyperthyroidism.

This clonotype was detected a few times. This could be a read error, since a much larger clone is one nucleotide away. The rearrangement uses TRBV19 and TRBJ1-2; no definite D call. The V end lost 7 bases, the J end lost 3 bases, and 12 bases lay between the germline ends. This CDR3 is built from 13 residues. The germline V gene has CDR1 LNHDA and CDR2 SQIVND (reference sequence). The CDR3 region is CASIGCQDYGYTF. The CDR3, as DNA: TGTGCCAGTATTGGGTGTCAGGACTATGGCTACACCTTC.

As concerns this clonotype: This clone may be a read error of a much larger clone one base away. V usage is TRBV5-1 and J usage is TRBJ2-7; TRBD1 aligns across 9 bases. The V gene's germline CDR1 is SGHRS and CDR2 YFSETQ. CDR3 length equals 15 residues. Trimming at V came to 6 bases and at J to 3 bases, leaving 10 bases not matched to a gene. The CDR3 DNA reads as TGCGCCAGCATCCGAACCGGGACAGGGATCTACGAGCAGTACTTC. Translated: CASIRTGTGIYEQYF.

The table lists this clonotype with many counts. V gene TRBV14 combines with J gene TRBJ1-1; 7 bases line up with TRBD1. V was clipped by 4 bases and J by 7 bases; unmatched bases: 6. CDR3 size: 13 residues. Germline lookup yields CDR1 SGHDN and CDR2 FVKESK. CDR3 residues: CASSPTGAIEAFF. DNA for the CDR3: TGTGCCAGCAGCCCCACAGGGGCGATTGAAGCTTTCTTT.

This clonotype has ten or more counts. This rearrangement joins TRBV29-1 to TRBJ1-1, with 11 bases lining up with TRBD1. Trimming cost V 7 bases and J 12 bases; bases outside gene matches: 10. Germline CDR1 and CDR2: SQVTM and ANQGSEA. CDR3 length: 12 amino acids. The CDR3 DNA follows: TGCAGCGGTTCGGGACAGGGGGGATTAACTTTCTTT. It encodes CSGSGQGGLTFF.

This clonotype has only a few counts. The J gene is TRBJ2-4, the V gene TRBV6-2 or TRBV6-3; TRBD1 might be the D (5 bases). Germline V gene data show CDR1 as MNHEY and CDR2 as SVGEGT. Trimming removed 7 bases at V and 7 bases at J, with 14 bases between. This CDR3 comprises 13 residues. In nucleotides, the CDR3 is TGTGCCAGCACCCCGGTAGGGGCTAACATTCAGTACTTC. It codes for CASTPVGANIQYF.

The rearrangement joins TRBV2 to TRBJ1-2; D call uncertain. V lost 8 bases to trimming and J lost 1 base, with 17 bases between them. Germline values: CDR1 SNHLY, CDR2 FYNNEI. The length of the CDR3 is 15 residues. CDR3 nucleotides: TGTGCCAGCCCAGAGAGGGCAGAAGTTAACTATGGCTACACCTTC. It codes for CASPERAEVNYGYTF.

The V and J genes are TRBV6-1 and TRBJ1-1; tentatively, D is TRBD1 (5 bases). The CDR3 sequence is 16 residues long. The germline CDR1 and CDR2 sequences are MNHNS and SASEGT. Trimming cost V 5 bases and J 6 bases, with 22 bases left between them. The CDR3 loop reads CASSKRASGTRAEAFF. The CDR3 DNA follows: TGTGCCAGCAGTAAACGGGCCTCCGGGACTAGGGCTGAAGCTTTCTTT.

In its sample, this clonotype was seen many times. The CDR3 DNA is TGTGCTAGTGGTTTGGTTGCGGTAGCGGGGGGCCGGAGTTTAGCCGCCTACGAGCAGTACTTC. The encoded protein is CASGLVAVAGGRSLAAYEQYF. This chain joins TRBV12-5 and TRBJ2-7; 10 bases fit TRBD2. The CDR3 contains 21 residues. Germline CDR1 reads LGHNT; CDR2 reads FRNRAP. V shed 0 bases, J shed 2 bases, and the junction held 19 bases outside the gene matches.

This clonotype was counted at least ten times. This chain joins TRBV12-3 or TRBV12-4 and TRBJ2-7; 8 nucleotides agree with TRBD1. The CDR3 consists of 14 residues. The junction had 5 bases not matched to a gene; V was cut back by 4 bases and J by 3 bases. CDR3 sequence reads: CASSSRTGSYEQYF. CDR3 sequence (DNA): TGTGCCAGCAGTTCTCGGACAGGGAGCTACGAGCAGTACTTC.